The 3 T cell receptor beta chains in this list originate from one sample, sequenced in a study of T-cell reconstitution after alpha-beta-depleted transplantation in children. It was with unique molecular identifiers that the TCRbeta library was prepared. TCRdb re-analysed the PCR reads in MiXCR, keeping a single row per CDR3 protein. The sample shows fewer than 550,000 distinct CDR3 sequences, under 20% of them seen only once. This specimen was PBMCs, mostly from graft donor cells, taken 360 days after TCRalphabeta/CD19-depleted stem cell transplant. These TCRs come from a boy under two years old who had a stem cell transplant for Wiskott-Aldrich syndrome, so the T cells may come from the graft donor.

The gene calls are TRBV7-7 and TRBJ2-2; D unclear. The V end was cut by 3 bases, the J end by 6 bases, with 17 bases between. Germline V CDR1 and CDR2: SSHAT, FNYEAQ (reference sequence). CDR3 length: 16 amino acids. In DNA, the CDR3 is TGTGCCAGCAGCTTGAGAGCTGGAGTGGGCCCCGGGGAGCTGTTTTTT. Protein product: CASSLRAGVGPGELFF.

This sequence joins TRBV18 and TRBJ2-3; D is perhaps TRBD2 (6 bases). Trimming cost V 6 bases and J 2 bases, with 15 bases left between them. CDR1 and CDR2 from the germline V gene are KGHSH and LQKENI. The length of the CDR3 is 15 residues. CDR3 amino acids: CASSGRTTLTDTQYF. As DNA, the CDR3 is TGTGCCAGCTCGGGCAGGACTACCCTCACAGATACGCAGTATTTT.

The genes are TRBV5-5 and TRBJ2-2; D remains unclear. The CDR3 is 16 amino acids. Trimming cost V 0 bases and J 3 bases, with 12 bases left between them. CDR1 and CDR2 from the germline V gene are SGHKS and YYEKEE (reference sequence). CDR3 DNA: TGTGCCAGCAGCTTGGGTCCCGCAAGGGACACCGGGGAGCTGTTTTTT. Its protein product is CASSLGPARDTGELFF.